Listed below are T cell receptor beta chains from one sample, sequenced in a study of OX40 agonist ivuxolimab in advanced cancers. Profiled with immunoSEQ multiplex PCR; TCRdb holds only in-frame clones, not every one. The data contain about 130,000 clones, about nine tenths of them singletons. Source: CD4+ or CD8+ T cells sorted from blood, taken in a trial of the OX40 agonist ivuxolimab. The receptors originated from an adult with an advanced solid tumor such as melanoma, head and neck, liver or kidney cancer. Each CDR3 is given with its conserved first and last residue. A D gene is named only where the DNA matches it firmly. Expanded clones get a size class; other rows say once, few or many, or leave the size out.

NA	TRBV27	TRBJ2-2	TRBD2	TGTGCCAAGATGACGGGACTAGCGGGAGTAAGGGGTAGAACCGGGGAGCTGTTTTTT	CAKMTGLAGVRGRTGELFF
NA	TRBV14	TRBJ2-5	NA	TGTGCCAGCACCCCCGTGGGCCAAGAGACCCAGTACTTC	CASTPVGQETQYF
NA	TRBV27	TRBJ2-7	NA	TGTGCCAGCAGTTTATCGCAGGGTTATCCGTCAAAGCAGTACTTC	CASSLSQGYPSKQYF
NA	TRBV29-1	TRBJ2-7	TRBD2	TGCAGCGTAGGGACTAGCGGGAGTGTTATTTACGAGCAGTACTTC	CSVGTSGSVIYEQYF
few	TRBV5-1	TRBJ1-5	TRBD1	TGCGCCAGCAGCCCGGGACAGTCGGTTGGGCCCCAGCATTTT	CASSPGQSVGPQHF
NA	TRBV7-6	TRBJ2-3	NA	TGTGCCAGCAGCTTAGACACAGATACGCAGTATTTT	CASSLDTDTQYF
NA	TRBV5-4	TRBJ2-3	NA	TGTGCCAGCAGCAGAAGCACAGATACGCAGTATTTT	CASSRSTDTQYF
NA	TRBV6-6	TRBJ2-7	TRBD2	TGTGCCAGCAGTGTGACTAGCGGTAATCCCTACGAGCAGTACTTC	CASSVTSGNPYEQYF
NA	TRBV2	TRBJ1-4	TRBD1	TGTGCCAGCCGGGGACCGGGACAGGGGGCAACTAATGAAAAACTGTTTTTT	CASRGPGQGATNEKLFF
once	TRBV6-5	TRBJ1-3	NA	TGTGCCAGCAGTTCTACCGCCCAAGGACCATATTTT	CASSSTAQGPYF
NA	TRBV2	TRBJ2-7	TRBD2	TGTGCCAGCAGGGGGGGGAACGAGCAGTACTTC	CASRGGNEQYF
NA	TRBV18	TRBJ2-5	NA	TGTGCCAGCTCACCGAACTCGGGACATCAAGAGACCCAGTACTTC	CASSPNSGHQETQYF
NA	TRBV7-2	TRBJ2-6	TRBD1	TGTGCCAGCAGCCTAATAACAGGGGCTCTCTCTGGGGCCAACGTCCTGACTTTC	CASSLITGALSGANVLTF
NA	TRBV28	TRBJ1-2	NA	TGTGCCAGCAGAACGCGGACTACGGGCTATGGCTACACCTTC	CASRTRTTGYGYTF
NA	TRBV9	TRBJ2-7	TRBD1	TGTGCCAGCAGCGCCAAAGCCACAGGGGTCCGTTACGAGCAGTACTTC	CASSAKATGVRYEQYF
NA	TRBV18	TRBJ1-5	NA	TGTGCCAGCTCACCGGACGGCGTCAATCAGCCCCAGCATTTT	CASSPDGVNQPQHF
once	TRBV6-1	TRBJ1-3	TRBD1	TGTGCCAGCAGTGGGACAGGGGAAGCGGGCGGAAACACCATATATTTT	CASSGTGEAGGNTIYF
NA	TRBV7-4	TRBJ1-1	NA	TGTGCCAGCAGCCACCTAACTACAGGGAACACTGAAGCTTTCTTT	CASSHLTTGNTEAFF
NA	TRBV27	TRBJ2-7	TRBD2	TGTGCCAGCAGTTCCAAGCGGGAGGGGAAGTACGAGCAGTACTTC	CASSSKREGKYEQYF
NA	TRBV11-3	TRBJ1-5	NA	TGTGCCAGCAGCTCCCCCCCTCGGCCCCAGCATTTT	CASSSPPRPQHF
NA	TRBV7-3	TRBJ1-1	NA	TGTGCCAGCAGCTACCAGGGTGCCAGAGCTTCCACTGAAGCTTTCTTT	CASSYQGARASTEAFF
once	TRBV2	TRBJ2-1	TRBD2	TGTGCCAGCCGTAAGTTAGAACTAGCGGGCCCTGAGCAGTTCTTC	CASRKLELAGPEQFF
NA	TRBV10-2	TRBJ2-5	NA	TGCGCCAGCAGTGAACCCCAGGGAGTGGGGACCCAGTACTTC	CASSEPQGVGTQYF
NA	TRBV18	TRBJ2-1	TRBD1	TGTGCCAGCGGTGTGGGACAGTCCTACAATGAGCAGTTCTTC	CASGVGQSYNEQFF
NA	TRBV28	TRBJ1-1	NA	TGTGCCAGCAAGGATGTGAACACTGAAGCTTTCTTT	CASKDVNTEAFF
NA	TRBV6-5	TRBJ1-2	TRBD1	TGTGCCAGCAGCCTCGGGACAGTCAACTATGGCTACACCTTC	CASSLGTVNYGYTF
NA	TRBV19	TRBJ1-2	NA	TGTGCCAGTAGACTCCTAAACAGGGACTTCTATGGCTACACCTTC	CASRLLNRDFYGYTF
NA	TRBV6-5	TRBJ2-7	NA	TGTGCCAGCAGATATCTTCCAGAAAACGAGCAGTACTTC	CASRYLPENEQYF
NA	TRBV5-1	TRBJ2-1	TRBD2	TGCGCCAGCAGCTGGCGACTAGCGGGAGTTGGCAATGAGCAGTTCTTC	CASSWRLAGVGNEQFF
once	TRBV28	TRBJ1-4	NA	TGTGCCAGCAGTAGCCAAGGAGGGGTTAATGAAAAACTGTTTTTT	CASSSQGGVNEKLFF
NA	TRBV10-2	TRBJ1-2	TRBD1	TGCGCCAGCACGTCCCAGGGGGCGAGGATTAAAGGCTACACCTTC	CASTSQGARIKGYTF
NA	TRBV7-6	TRBJ1-4	NA	TGTGCCAGCAGCCCCCAGGAGTGGACAGCTGAAAAACTGTTTTTT	CASSPQEWTAEKLFF
NA	TRBV2	TRBJ1-1	NA	TGTGCCAGCAGCCCCCGGACCGCAATGAACACTGAAGCTTTCTTT	CASSPRTAMNTEAFF
NA	TRBV11-1	TRBJ1-2	NA	TGTGCCAGCAGATTCGGACCGACGGATGGCTACACCTTC	CASRFGPTDGYTF
NA	TRBV14	TRBJ1-2	NA	TGTGCCAGCAGCCCGATAGGTACAGGAGGTTATGGCGGCTACACCTTC	CASSPIGTGGYGGYTF
NA	TRBV11-2	TRBJ2-7	TRBD2	TGTGCCAGCAGCCCCCGACTAGCGGGGACCTACGAGCAGTACTTC	CASSPRLAGTYEQYF
NA	TRBV9	TRBJ2-1	TRBD2	TGTGCCAGCAGCGTAGCGGGACTAGCGGAGTACAATGAGCAGTTCTTC	CASSVAGLAEYNEQFF
NA	TRBV19	TRBJ2-2	NA	TGTGCCAGTAGGAGGACTCTTGGCGGGGAGCTGTTTTTT	CASRRTLGGELFF
NA	TRBV2	TRBJ2-2	NA	TGTGCCAGCAGTGAAGCGCTGGGATCTTGGGCCGGGGAGCTGTTTTTT	CASSEALGSWAGELFF
once	TRBV4-1	TRBJ1-5	TRBD1	TGCGCCAGCAGCCCGACAGGGGCCAATCAGCCCCAGCATTTT	CASSPTGANQPQHF
NA	TRBV18	TRBJ1-3	NA	TGTGCCAGCTCACCTTCAGGGTTTGGAAACACCATATATTTT	CASSPSGFGNTIYF
NA	TRBV27	TRBJ1-2	NA	TGTGCCAGCAGTTTGCCCCGGAGTGAGCAGTTATCTTTCTATGGCTACACCTTC	CASSLPRSEQLSFYGYTF
NA	TRBV19	TRBJ1-2	NA	TGTGCCAGTAGCGAATATATAGGACAGAGCGCTAACTATGGCTACACCTTC	CASSEYIGQSANYGYTF
NA	TRBV27	TRBJ2-7	TRBD2	TGTGCCAGCAGTTTACGGCCCCCGGGACTAGCGGGAAACTACGAGCAGTACTTC	CASSLRPPGLAGNYEQYF
NA	TRBV28	TRBJ1-4	NA	TGTGCCAGCACCAACATCCAGGGACGGCTATCAATTCATGAAAAACTGTTTTTT	CASTNIQGRLSIHEKLFF
NA	TRBV7-9	TRBJ1-2	TRBD1	TGTGCCAGCAGCTTAGATGACAGGGACAGTCGTGGCTACACCTTC	CASSLDDRDSRGYTF
NA	TRBV5-4	TRBJ2-6	NA	TGTGCCAGCAGCTTGGCCCTGGGGGGCGGTGGGGCCAACGTCCTGACTTTC	CASSLALGGGGANVLTF
NA	TRBV29-1	TRBJ2-2	NA	TGCAGCGGAGAGGGACAGAACACCGGGGAGCTGTTTTTT	CSGEGQNTGELFF
NA	TRBV30	TRBJ2-7	TRBD2	TGTGCCTGGAGCTACGGGGGGACTAGCGGACTTTTCGGGCAGTACTTC	CAWSYGGTSGLFGQYF
NA	TRBV5-4	TRBJ2-7	TRBD2	TGTGCCAGCAGCCGTACTAGCGGCCCTTCCTACGAGCAGTACTTC	CASSRTSGPSYEQYF
once	TRBV21-1	TRBJ1-2	NA	TGTGCCAGCAGCAAAGGACAGGGGGAGGGCTACACCTTC	CASSKGQGEGYTF
NA	TRBV5-1	TRBJ2-5	NA	TGCGCCAGCAGCTCGTTAGCGGTTGGAGAGACCCAGTACTTC	CASSSLAVGETQYF